These 8 T cell receptor beta chains were all obtained from the same sample, sequenced in a study of human T cells and chemical hapten exposure. TCRdb analysed the RACE reads with MiXCR anew, one entry per CDR3 protein. The sample records approximately 82,000 distinct CDR3 sequences, 10% being singletons. Time point specified: patch test 1, 2 weeks after DPC sensitization. The treatment is: therapeutic diphenylcyclopropenone sensitization with weekly scalp DPC. The sample consisted of whole blood, taken in connection with sensitization to the hapten diphenylcyclopropenone (DPC). The receptor set was obtained from a middle-aged man with alopecia areata. Some clones in this sample may be carry-over from other donors' samples.

This clonotype was counted at least ten times. The chain uses TRBV2 and TRBJ2-3, with 10 bases matching TRBD2. CDR1 SNHLY and CDR2 FYNNEI come from the germline V gene. The CDR3 covers 14 residues. Trimming removed 7 bases from V and 6 bases from J; junction bases left unmatched: 7. The CDR3 is CASMYGTSVDTQYF. CDR3 nucleotide sequence: TGTGCCAGCATGTATGGGACTAGCGTGGATACGCAGTATTTT.

In its sample, this clonotype was seen many times. The chain employs TRBV30 and TRBJ2-1; TRBD2 aligns across 7 bases. Germline-derived CDR1 and CDR2 are GTSNPN and SVGIG (reference sequence). V lost 5 bases, J lost 2 bases, and 3 bases stayed unmatched. The CDR3 spans 13 residues. The CDR3 region is CAWASGPYNEQFF. For the CDR3, the DNA is TGTGCCTGGGCTAGCGGCCCCTACAATGAGCAGTTCTTC.

The gene calls are TRBV28 and TRBJ2-7; 15 bases line up with TRBD2. J lost 13 bases, V lost 6 bases, and 10 bases had no gene match. The CDR3 runs to 14 residues. In germline, CDR1 is MDHEN, CDR2 SYDVKM. The CDR3 is CASSPAGTSGRLYV. The CDR3 bases are TGTGCCAGCAGCCCGGCCGGGACTAGCGGGAGGTTATACGTC.

This clonotype was counted at least ten times. This chain uses TRBV29-1 with TRBJ2-3, with a tentative D call TRBD1 (5 bases). Germline V gene lookup returns CDR1 SQVTM and CDR2 ANQGSEA. The CDR3 loop spans 14 amino acids. Trimming removed 3 bases from V and 3 bases from J, with 13 bases in between. CDR3 sequence: CSVEKAGMTDTQYF. The CDR3 nucleotides are TGCAGCGTTGAGAAGGCAGGGATGACAGATACGCAGTATTTT.

CDR3 protein: CASSLVGGGIQETQYF. The CDR3 DNA reads TGTGCCAGCAGCTTAGTCGGGGGGGGCATCCAAGAGACCCAGTACTTC. V usage is TRBV7-2 and J usage is TRBJ2-5, with 8 positions matching TRBD2. This CDR3 spans 16 amino acids. CDR1 is SGHTA and CDR2 is FQGNSA in the germline V gene. With 1 base clipped from V and 1 base from J, the junction kept 5 bases outside the gene matches.

The chain uses TRBV28 and TRBJ2-2; D remains unclear. Germline-derived CDR1 and CDR2 are MDHEN and SYDVKM. The length of the CDR3 is 13 residues. The V end lost 6 bases, the J end lost 4 bases, and 9 bases lay between the germline ends. CDR3 in amino acids: CASRLSSTGELFF. DNA of the CDR3: TGTGCCAGCAGGCTGTCTTCCACCGGGGAGCTGTTTTTT.

This clonotype showed up just a few times. The chain recombines TRBV7-2 with TRBJ2-7, with D possibly being TRBD1 or TRBD2 (5 bases each). The germline V and J ends were trimmed by 5 bases and 4 bases, with 12 bases remaining between them. Germline V gene data show CDR1 as SGHTA and CDR2 as FQGNSA. This CDR3 contains 13 residues. The CDR3 DNA is TGTGCCAGCAGCGAGGGGATTACGTACGAGCAGTACGTC. It yields the protein CASSEGITYEQYV.

The chain is built from TRBV12-3 or TRBV12-4 and TRBJ2-2; D perhaps matches TRBD1 (6 bases). CDR3 size: 15 residues. V lost 6 bases to trimming and J lost 0 bases, with 11 bases between them. The DNA for the CDR3 is TGTGCCAGCAGCCCAAACAGGGCGAACACCGGGGAGCTGTTTTTT. Protein product: CASSPNRANTGELFF.